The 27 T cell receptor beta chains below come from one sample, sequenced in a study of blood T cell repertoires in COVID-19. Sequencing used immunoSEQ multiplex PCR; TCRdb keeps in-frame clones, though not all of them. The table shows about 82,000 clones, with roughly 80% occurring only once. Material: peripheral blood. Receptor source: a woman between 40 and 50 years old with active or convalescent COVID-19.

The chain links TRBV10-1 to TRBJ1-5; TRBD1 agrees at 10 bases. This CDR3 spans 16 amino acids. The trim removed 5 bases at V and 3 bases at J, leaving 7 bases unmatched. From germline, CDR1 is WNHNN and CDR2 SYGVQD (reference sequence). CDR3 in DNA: TGCGCCAGCAGTCCCGGGACAGGGGTGCTCAATCAGCCCCAGCATTTT. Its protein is CASSPGTGVLNQPQHF.

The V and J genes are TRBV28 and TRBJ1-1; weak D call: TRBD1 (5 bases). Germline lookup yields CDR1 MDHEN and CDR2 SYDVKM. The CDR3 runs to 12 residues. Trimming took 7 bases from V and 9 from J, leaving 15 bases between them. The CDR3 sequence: CASNLQGLKAFF. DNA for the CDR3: TGTGCCAGCAACCTCCAGGGACTGAAAGCTTTCTTT.

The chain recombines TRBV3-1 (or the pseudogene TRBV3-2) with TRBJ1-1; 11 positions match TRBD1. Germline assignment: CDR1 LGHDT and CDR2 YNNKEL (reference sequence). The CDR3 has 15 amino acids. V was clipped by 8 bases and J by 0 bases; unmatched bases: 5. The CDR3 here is CASLGQGAMNTEAFF. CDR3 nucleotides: TGTGCCAGCTTAGGACAGGGGGCCATGAACACTGAAGCTTTCTTT.

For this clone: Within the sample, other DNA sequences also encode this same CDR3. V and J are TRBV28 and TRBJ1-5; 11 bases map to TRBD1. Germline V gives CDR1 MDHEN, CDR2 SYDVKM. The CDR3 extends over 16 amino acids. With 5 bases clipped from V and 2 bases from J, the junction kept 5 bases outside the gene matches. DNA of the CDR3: TGTGCCAGCAGTCCCACGGGACAGGGGGGCAATCAGCCCCAGCATTTT. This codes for CASSPTGQGGNQPQHF.

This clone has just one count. The chain's CDR3 is CAHSLGQSSGNTIYF. The CDR3 bases are TGTGCTCACTCCCTTGGACAGAGCTCTGGAAACACCATATATTTT. This sequence joins TRBV28 and TRBJ1-3, with a possible D match to TRBD1 (6 bases). The CDR3 contains 15 residues. From germline, CDR1 is MDHEN and CDR2 SYDVKM.

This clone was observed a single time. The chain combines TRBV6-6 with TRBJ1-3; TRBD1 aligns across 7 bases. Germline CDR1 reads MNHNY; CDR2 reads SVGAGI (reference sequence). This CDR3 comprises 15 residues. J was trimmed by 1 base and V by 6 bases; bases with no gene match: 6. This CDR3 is CASRPDRRSGNTIYF. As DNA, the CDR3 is TGTGCCAGCAGACCGGACAGGAGATCTGGAAACACCATATATTTT.

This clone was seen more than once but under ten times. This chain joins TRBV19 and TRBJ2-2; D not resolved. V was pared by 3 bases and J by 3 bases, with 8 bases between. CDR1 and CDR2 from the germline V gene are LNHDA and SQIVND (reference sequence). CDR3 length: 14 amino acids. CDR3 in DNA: TGTGCCAGTAGTATTTTTGTCGACACCGGGGAGCTGTTTTTT. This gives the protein CASSIFVDTGELFF.

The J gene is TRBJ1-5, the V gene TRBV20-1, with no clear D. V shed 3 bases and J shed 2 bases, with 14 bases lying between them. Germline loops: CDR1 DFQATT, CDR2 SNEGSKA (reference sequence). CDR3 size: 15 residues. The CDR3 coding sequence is TGCAGTGCTAGTGAGGTGATAGTCGGCAATCAGCCCCAGCATTTT. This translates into CSASEVIVGNQPQHF.

The CDR3 DNA reads TGTGCCAGCAGCTTAGATAGGGGGAAAGCTTTCTTT. Translation: CASSLDRGKAFF. V usage is TRBV11-3 and J usage is TRBJ1-1; D possibly corresponds to TRBD1 (6 bases). V was cut by 0 bases and J by 9 bases, with 8 bases left in between. The CDR3 consists of 12 residues. From germline, CDR1 is SGHNT and CDR2 YENEEA.

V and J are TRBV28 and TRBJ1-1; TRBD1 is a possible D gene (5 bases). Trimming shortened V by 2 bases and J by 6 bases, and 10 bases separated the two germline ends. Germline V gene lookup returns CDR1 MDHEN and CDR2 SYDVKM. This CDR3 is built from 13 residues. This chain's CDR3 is CASSLGGYSEAFF. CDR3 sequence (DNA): TGTGCCAGCAGTTTAGGGGGGTATTCTGAAGCTTTCTTT.

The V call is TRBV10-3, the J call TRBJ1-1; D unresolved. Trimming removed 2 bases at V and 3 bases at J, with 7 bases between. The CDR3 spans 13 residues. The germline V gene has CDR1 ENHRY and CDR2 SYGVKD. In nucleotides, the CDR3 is TGTGCCATCAGTGAGGGGAGTGACACTGAAGCTTTCTTT. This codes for CAISEGSDTEAFF.

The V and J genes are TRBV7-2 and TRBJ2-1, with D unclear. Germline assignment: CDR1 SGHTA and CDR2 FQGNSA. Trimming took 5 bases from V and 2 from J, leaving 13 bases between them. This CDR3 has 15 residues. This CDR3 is CASSPFVVTYNEQFF. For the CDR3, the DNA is TGTGCCAGCAGCCCTTTTGTAGTAACCTACAATGAGCAGTTCTTC. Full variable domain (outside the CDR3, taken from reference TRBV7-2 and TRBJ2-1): GAGVSQSPSNKVTEKGKDVELRCDPISGHTALYWYRQSLGQGLEFLIYFQGNSAPDKSGLPSDRFSAERTGGSVSTLTIQRTQQEDSAVYLCASSPFVVTYNEQFFGPGTRLTVL.

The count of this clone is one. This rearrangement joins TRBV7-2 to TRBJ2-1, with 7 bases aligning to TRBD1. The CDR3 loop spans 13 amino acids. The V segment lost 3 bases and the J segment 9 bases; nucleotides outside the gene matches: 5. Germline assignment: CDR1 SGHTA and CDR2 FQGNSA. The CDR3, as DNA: TGTGCCAGCAGCTTGACAGGGATGGGTGAGCAGTTCTTC. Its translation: CASSLTGMGEQFF. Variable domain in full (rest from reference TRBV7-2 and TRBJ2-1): GAGVSQSPSNKVTEKGKDVELRCDPISGHTALYWYRQSLGQGLEFLIYFQGNSAPDKSGLPSDRFSAERTGGSVSTLTIQRTQQEDSAVYLCASSLTGMGEQFFGPGTRLTVL.

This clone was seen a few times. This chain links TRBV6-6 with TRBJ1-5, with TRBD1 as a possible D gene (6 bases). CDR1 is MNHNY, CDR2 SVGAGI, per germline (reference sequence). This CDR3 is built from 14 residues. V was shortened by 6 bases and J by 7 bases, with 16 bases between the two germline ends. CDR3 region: CASSVQGSGQPQHF. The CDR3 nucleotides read TGTGCCAGCAGCGTACAGGGCTCGGGCCAGCCCCAGCATTTT.

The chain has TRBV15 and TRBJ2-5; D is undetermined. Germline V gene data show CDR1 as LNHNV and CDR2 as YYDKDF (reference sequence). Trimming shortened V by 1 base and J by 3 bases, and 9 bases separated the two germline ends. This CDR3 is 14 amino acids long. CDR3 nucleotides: TGTGCCACCAGCAGAGGTGCTAGTGAAGAGACCCAGTACTTC. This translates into CATSRGASEETQYF.

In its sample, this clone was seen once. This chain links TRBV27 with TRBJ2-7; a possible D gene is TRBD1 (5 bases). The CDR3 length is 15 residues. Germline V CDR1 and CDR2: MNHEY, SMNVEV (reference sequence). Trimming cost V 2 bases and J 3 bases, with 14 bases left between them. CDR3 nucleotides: TGTGCCAGCAGTTTAAGGACATCTACGGGCTACGAGCAGTACTTC. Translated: CASSLRTSTGYEQYF.

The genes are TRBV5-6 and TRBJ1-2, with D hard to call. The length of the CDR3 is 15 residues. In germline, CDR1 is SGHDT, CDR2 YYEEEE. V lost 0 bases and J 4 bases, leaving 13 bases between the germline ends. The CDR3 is CASSLVGGTTYGYTF. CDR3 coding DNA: TGTGCCAGCAGCTTGGTGGGAGGAACGACCTATGGCTACACCTTC. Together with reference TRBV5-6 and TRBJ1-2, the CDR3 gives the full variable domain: DAGVTQSPTHLIKTRGQQVTLRCSPKSGHDTVSWYQQALGQGPQFIFQYYEEEERQRGNFPDRFSGHQFPNYSSELNVNALLLGDSALYLCASSLVGGTTYGYTFGSGTRLTVV.

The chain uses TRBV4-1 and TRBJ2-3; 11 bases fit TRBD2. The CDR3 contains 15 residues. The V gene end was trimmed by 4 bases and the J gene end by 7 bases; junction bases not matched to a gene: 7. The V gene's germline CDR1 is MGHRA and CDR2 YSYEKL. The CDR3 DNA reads TGCGCCAGCAGCCTTAGCGGGGGGGCCATTAATACGCAGTATTTT. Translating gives CASSLSGGAINTQYF.

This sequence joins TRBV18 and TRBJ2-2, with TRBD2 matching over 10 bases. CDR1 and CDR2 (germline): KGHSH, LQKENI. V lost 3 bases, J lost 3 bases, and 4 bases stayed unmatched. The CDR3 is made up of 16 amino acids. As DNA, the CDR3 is TGTGCCAGCTCACCGTCTAGCGGGGGACACACCGGGGAGCTGTTTTTT. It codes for CASSPSSGGHTGELFF.

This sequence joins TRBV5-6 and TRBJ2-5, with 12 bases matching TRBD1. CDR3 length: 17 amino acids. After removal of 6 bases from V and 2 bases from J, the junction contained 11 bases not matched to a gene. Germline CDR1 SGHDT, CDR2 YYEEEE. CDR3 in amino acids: CASILRGQGALQETQYF. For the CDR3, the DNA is TGTGCCAGCATCCTCCGGGGACAGGGGGCGCTTCAAGAGACCCAGTACTTC.

CDR3 in DNA: TGTGCCAGCAGTGAACGACAGGGATACACCGGGGAGCTGTTTTTT. It specifies CASSERQGYTGELFF. V and J are TRBV6-1 and TRBJ2-2; 7 nucleotides line up with TRBD1. The length of the CDR3 is 15 residues. Germline V gives CDR1 MNHNS, CDR2 SASEGT. The ends lost 2 bases at V and 3 bases at J; junction bases unmatched: 3.

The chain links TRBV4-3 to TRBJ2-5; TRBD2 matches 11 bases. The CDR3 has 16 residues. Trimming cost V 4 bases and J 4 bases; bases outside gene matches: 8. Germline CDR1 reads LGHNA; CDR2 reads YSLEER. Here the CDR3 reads CASSPFSGGARETQYF. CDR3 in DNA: TGCGCCAGCAGCCCCTTTAGCGGGGGGGCACGAGAGACCCAGTACTTC.

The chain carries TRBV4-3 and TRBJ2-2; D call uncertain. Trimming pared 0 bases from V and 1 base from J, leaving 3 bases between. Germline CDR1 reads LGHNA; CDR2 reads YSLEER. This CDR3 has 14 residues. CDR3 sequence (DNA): TGCGCCAGCAGCCAAGATCAGAACACCGGGGAGCTGTTTTTT. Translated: CASSQDQNTGELFF.

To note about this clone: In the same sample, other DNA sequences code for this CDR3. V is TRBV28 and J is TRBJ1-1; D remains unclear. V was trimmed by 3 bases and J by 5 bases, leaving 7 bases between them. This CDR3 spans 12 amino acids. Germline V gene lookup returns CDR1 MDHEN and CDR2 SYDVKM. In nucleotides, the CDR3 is TGTGCCAGCAGTTTGAGAGTTACTGAAGCTTTCTTT. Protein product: CASSLRVTEAFF.

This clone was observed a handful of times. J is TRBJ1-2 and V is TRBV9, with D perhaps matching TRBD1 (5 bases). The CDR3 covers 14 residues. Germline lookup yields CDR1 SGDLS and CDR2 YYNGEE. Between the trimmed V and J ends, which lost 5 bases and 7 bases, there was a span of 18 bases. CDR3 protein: CASREFSGMGGYTF. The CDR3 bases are TGTGCCAGCAGGGAGTTCTCAGGGATGGGTGGCTACACCTTC.

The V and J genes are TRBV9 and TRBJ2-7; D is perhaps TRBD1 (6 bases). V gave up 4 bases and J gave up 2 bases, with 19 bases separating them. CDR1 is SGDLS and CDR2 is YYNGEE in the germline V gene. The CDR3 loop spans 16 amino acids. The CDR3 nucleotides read TGTGCCAGCAGCCCCCAGGGGCCCAGGGCAACCTACGAGCAGTACTTC. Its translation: CASSPQGPRATYEQYF.

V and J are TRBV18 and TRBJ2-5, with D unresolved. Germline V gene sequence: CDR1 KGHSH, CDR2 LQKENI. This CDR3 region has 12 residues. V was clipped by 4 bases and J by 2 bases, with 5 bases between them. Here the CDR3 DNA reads TGTGCCAGCTCACTCACACAAGAGACCCAGTACTTC. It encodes CASSLTQETQYF. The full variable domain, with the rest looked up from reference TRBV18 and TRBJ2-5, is NAGVMQNPRHLVRRRGQEARLRCSPMKGHSHVYWYRQLPEEGLKFMVYLQKENIIDESGMPKERFSAEFPKEGPSILRIQQVVRGDSAAYFCASSLTQETQYFGPGTRLLVL.